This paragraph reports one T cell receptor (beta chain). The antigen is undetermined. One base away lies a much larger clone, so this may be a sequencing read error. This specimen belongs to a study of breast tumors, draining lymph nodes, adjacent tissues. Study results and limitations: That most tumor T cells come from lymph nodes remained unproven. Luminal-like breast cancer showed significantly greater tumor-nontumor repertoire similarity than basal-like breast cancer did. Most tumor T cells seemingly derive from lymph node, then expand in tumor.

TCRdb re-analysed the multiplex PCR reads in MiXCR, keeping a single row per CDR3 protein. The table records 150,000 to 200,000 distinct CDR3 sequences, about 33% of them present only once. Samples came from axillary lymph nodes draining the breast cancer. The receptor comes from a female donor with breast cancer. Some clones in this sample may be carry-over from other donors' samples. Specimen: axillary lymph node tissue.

The CDR3 protein is CASSPTDGYHETQYF. CDR3 nucleotide sequence: TGCGCCAGCAGTCCAACGGATGGGTACCACGAGACCCAGTACTTC. This chain connects TRBV5-1 to TRBJ2-5; D gene unclear. Germline V CDR1 and CDR2: SGHRS, YFSETQ. The CDR3 runs to 15 residues.